Listed here are 31 T cell receptor beta chains from one sample, sequenced in a study of a mutant IDH1 vaccine in newly diagnosed glioma (dated by TCRdb to about 2021). Sample time point, as interpreted from the label and publication: week 5, during vaccination. Every vaccine dose consisted of 300 ug of a 20-mer mutant IDH1 peptide in Montanide, administered subcutaneously together with topical imiquimod. No cognate antigen is known for these TCRs. The method behind the library was the immunoSEQ multiplex PCR assay. TCRdb took over this immuneACCESS table, retaining in-frame rearrangements with V and J assigned. Such tables are incomplete; in checked studies, under half of the missing clones stem from an unresolved V gene, and the remainder is unexplained. The sample data list more than 25,000 clones, and around 87% of these were observed just once. The ten largest account for 3% to 4% of the sample.

Source: peripheral blood mononuclear cells (PBMCs), taken from a glioma patient whose treatment included an IDH1 peptide vaccine. These receptors were obtained from a woman between 40 and 55 years old with glioma. Some clones in this sample may be carry-over from other donors' samples.

The V call is TRBV15, the J call TRBJ1-4; D remains unclear. This CDR3 has 12 residues. Trimming left V 1 base short and J 3 bases short, with 0 bases between. In germline, CDR1 is LNHNV, CDR2 YYDKDF (reference sequence). CDR3 sequence: CATSRANEKLFF. Here the CDR3 DNA reads TGTGCCACCAGCAGAGCTAATGAAAAACTGTTTTTT.

This chain connects TRBV5-4 to TRBJ2-5, with 8 bases that match TRBD1. Trimming at V came to 0 bases and at J to 2 bases, leaving 0 bases not matched to a gene. CDR1 SGHNT and CDR2 YYREEE come from the germline V gene (reference sequence). This CDR3 spans 14 amino acids. DNA for the CDR3: TGTGCCAGCAGCTTGGACAGGGGGCAAGAGACCCAGTACTTC. Translating gives CASSLDRGQETQYF.

This chain joins TRBV7-6 and TRBJ2-5, with 8 bases aligning to TRBD2. Germline CDR1 SGHVS, CDR2 FNYEAQ. With 1 base clipped from V and 5 bases from J, the junction kept 12 bases outside the gene matches. The length of the CDR3 is 17 residues. The DNA for the CDR3 is TGTGCCAGCAGCTTAGTTCCGGCGGGGGGAACATCGGAGACCCAGTACTTC. This sequence encodes CASSLVPAGGTSETQYF.

This clone was observed once. This chain connects TRBV6-1 to TRBJ2-7, with 8 bases fitting TRBD2. J lost 6 bases, V lost 3 bases, and 16 bases had no gene match. CDR1 and CDR2 from the germline V gene are MNHNS and SASEGT. This CDR3 region has 17 residues. The CDR3 DNA reads TGTGCCAGCAGTGAGCCGGGACTAGGAAGTTCCTGGGGCGAGCAGTACTTC. Encoded protein: CASSEPGLGSSWGEQYF.

This clone came up once. The chain couples TRBV7-2 to TRBJ1-1; D might be TRBD1 (6 bases). Germline CDR1 reads SGHTA; CDR2 reads FQGNSA. V was cut by 6 bases and J by 0 bases, with 23 bases left in between. The CDR3 spans 18 residues. The CDR3 DNA follows: TGTGCCAGCAGGCTCGAGACGGGGGGCATTCAATTGAACACTGAAGCTTTCTTT. Its protein is CASRLETGGIQLNTEAFF.

The J gene is TRBJ2-2, the V gene TRBV4-3; perhaps TRBD2 as D (5 bases). V was cut by 4 bases and J by 6 bases, with 9 bases left in between. Germline values: CDR1 LGHNA, CDR2 YSLEER. This CDR3 is built from 13 residues. This chain's CDR3 is CASSLLASGELFF. CDR3 nucleotides: TGCGCCAGCAGCCTTCTAGCCTCCGGGGAGCTGTTTTTT.

This clone was seen once. The rearrangement joins TRBV4-2 to TRBJ2-3; no firm D call. Per the germline V gene, CDR1 is LGHNA and CDR2 is YNFKEQ. The V and J ends lost 3 bases and 5 bases respectively, with 9 bases between them. CDR3 length: 13 residues. In DNA form, the CDR3 reads TGTGCCAGCAGCCAGTTTAGAGAAGATACGCAGTATTTT. Translation: CASSQFREDTQYF.

V usage is TRBV25-1 and J usage is TRBJ2-1; D uncertain. Germline V CDR1 and CDR2: MGHDK, SYGVNS. The V end lost 7 bases, the J end lost 0 bases, and 13 bases lay between the germline ends. The CDR3 contains 15 residues. The CDR3 coding sequence is TGTGCCAGCACCCTCGGAAAGAGCTCCTACAATGAGCAGTTCTTC. Residues: CASTLGKSSYNEQFF.

The V gene is TRBV6-5, the J gene TRBJ2-7; TRBD2 matches at 9 bases. V lost 7 bases, J lost 5 bases, and 3 bases stayed unmatched. Germline CDR1 reads MNHEY; CDR2 reads SVGAGI. The CDR3 is 12 residues long. The CDR3 region has the DNA TGTGCCAGCACCGGGACTAGCAACGAGCAGTACTTC. It codes for CASTGTSNEQYF.

This chain links TRBV27 with TRBJ1-4; D is ambiguous. Germline V gene sequence: CDR1 MNHEY, CDR2 SMNVEV (reference sequence). V was shortened by 0 bases and J by 7 bases, with 21 bases between the two germline ends. CDR3 size: 18 residues. The CDR3 is CASSLSTFGSLWGEKLFF. CDR3 DNA sequence: TGTGCCAGCAGTTTATCGACCTTCGGTTCACTATGGGGTGAAAAACTGTTTTTT.

This clone was observed once. The chain couples TRBV11-3 to TRBJ2-2; D is unresolved. V was cut by 5 bases and J by 4 bases, with 11 bases left in between. CDR1 SGHNT and CDR2 YENEEA come from the germline V gene. This CDR3 has 14 amino acids. In DNA form, the CDR3 reads TGTGCCAGCAGCATAAGCCTGGGCACCGGGGAGCTGTTTTTT. Its translation is CASSISLGTGELFF.

The chain uses TRBV19 and TRBJ1-2; 8 bases are shared with TRBD1. This CDR3 has 16 residues. CDR1 and CDR2 from the germline V gene are LNHDA and SQIVND (reference sequence). V trimming: 7 bases; J trimming: 4 bases; junction bases outside the gene matches: 14. CDR3 bases: TGTGCCAGTAACCCTGCTACCCGACAGGGGACCTATGGCTACACCTTC. It specifies CASNPATRQGTYGYTF.

V gene TRBV5-1 combines with J gene TRBJ1-4; D not resolved. V shed 0 bases and J shed 5 bases, with 8 bases lying between them. This CDR3 comprises 14 residues. CDR1 and CDR2 from the germline V gene are SGHRS and YFSETQ. The DNA of the CDR3 is TGCGCCAGCAGCTTGGCCTTGTCAAATGAAAAACTGTTTTTT. Its protein is CASSLALSNEKLFF. Using reference TRBV5-1 and TRBJ1-4 for the parts outside the CDR3, the full variable domain is KAGVTQTPRYLIKTRGQQVTLSCSPISGHRSVSWYQQTPGQGLQFLFEYFSETQRNKGNFPGRFSGRQFSNSRSEMNVSTLELGDSALYLCASSLALSNEKLFFGSGTQLSVL.

This chain uses TRBV5-4 with TRBJ2-5; no definite D call. The V gene's germline CDR1 is SGHNT and CDR2 YYREEE (reference sequence). This CDR3 is 12 amino acids long. V was shortened by 1 base and J by 5 bases, with 6 bases between the two germline ends. Here the CDR3 reads CASSLNRETQYF. The CDR3 nucleotides read TGTGCCAGCAGCTTGAATCGGGAGACCCAGTACTTC.

V is TRBV4-3 and J is TRBJ2-3; the match to TRBD2 covers 8 bases. This CDR3 comprises 17 residues. The germline CDR1 and CDR2 sequences are LGHNA and YSLEER. Germline trimming cut 0 bases from V and 7 bases from J; bases unmatched to any gene: 12. CDR3 sequence: CASSQDPQRGTMNTQYF. The CDR3 nucleotides read TGCGCCAGCAGCCAAGATCCCCAGCGGGGGACCATGAATACGCAGTATTTT.

The chain links TRBV7-3 to TRBJ1-2; D possibly corresponds to TRBD1 (6 bases). The V end was cut by 2 bases, the J end by 7 bases, with 11 bases between. The germline gives CDR1 SGHTA, CDR2 FQGTGA. This CDR3 spans 13 amino acids. DNA for the CDR3: TGTGCCAGCAGCTTATTTGGGGGCACTGGCTACACCTTC. Translation gives CASSLFGGTGYTF.

The chain has TRBV7-3 and TRBJ2-1, with D perhaps TRBD1 (6 bases). V lost 3 bases and J lost 5, with 11 bases in between. Germline V gene sequence: CDR1 SGHTA, CDR2 FQGTGA. CDR3 length: 14 amino acids. CDR3 loop: CASSFQGGDNEQFF. In nucleotides, the CDR3 is TGTGCCAGCAGCTTTCAAGGGGGAGACAATGAGCAGTTCTTC.

This clone showed up just once. The chain carries TRBV7-9 and TRBJ2-3; D remains unclear. This CDR3 has 14 amino acids. CDR1 SEHNR and CDR2 FQNEAQ come from the germline V gene (reference sequence). V lost 8 bases and J 0 bases, leaving 12 bases between the germline ends. The CDR3 sequence is CASSLGLSTDTQYF. Written as DNA, the CDR3 is TGTGCCAGCTCCTTAGGGCTTAGCACAGATACGCAGTATTTT. Variable domain in full (rest from reference TRBV7-9 and TRBJ2-3): DTGVSQNPRHKITKRGQNVTFRCDPISEHNRLYWYRQTLGQGPEFLTYFQNEAQLEKSRLLSDRFSAERPKGSFSTLEIQRTEQGDSAMYLCASSLGLSTDTQYFGPGTRLTVL.

The V gene is TRBV15, the J gene TRBJ1-4, with D possibly TRBD1 on 5 matching bases. The length of the CDR3 is 17 residues. V lost 0 bases and J lost 0, with 11 bases in between. Germline-derived CDR1 and CDR2 are LNHNV and YYDKDF (reference sequence). This CDR3 is CATSRDRGRTTNEKLFF. The CDR3 nucleotides read TGTGCCACCAGCAGAGATAGGGGCAGGACAACTAATGAAAAACTGTTTTTT. Filled out from reference TRBV15 and TRBJ1-4, the complete variable domain reads DAMVIQNPRYQVTQFGKPVTLSCSQTLNHNVMYWYQQKSSQAPKLLFHYYDKDFNNEADTPDNFQSRRPNTSFCFLDIRSPGLGDTAMYLCATSRDRGRTTNEKLFFGSGTQLSVL.

V gene TRBV7-9 combines with J gene TRBJ2-7; 11 nucleotides agree with TRBD2. The V segment lost 7 bases and the J segment 6 bases; nucleotides outside the gene matches: 8. Per the germline V gene, CDR1 is SEHNR and CDR2 is FQNEAQ (reference sequence). There are 14 residues in the CDR3. CDR3 sequence reads: CASTLTSGIGEQYF. As DNA, the CDR3 is TGTGCCAGCACCCTGACTAGCGGGATAGGCGAGCAGTACTTC.

In regard to this clone: The junction does not match germline at one end; this may be a read error. The CDR3 nucleotides are TGTGCTAGCAGCTTAGTTACCGGTCTCGGGACCCAGTACTTC. The encoded protein is CASSLVTGLGTQYF. This rearrangement joins TRBV7-7 to TRBJ2-5; D is unresolved. CDR1 and CDR2 (germline): SSHAT, FNYEAQ (reference sequence). The CDR3 extends over 14 amino acids.

This rearrangement joins TRBV5-6 to TRBJ1-3; D gene uncertain. Germline V gene data show CDR1 as SGHDT and CDR2 as YYEEEE. The CDR3 sequence is 17 residues long. V was clipped by 1 base and J by 0 bases, with 14 bases between them. The CDR3 DNA is TGTGCCAGCAGCTTGTTCGGAAGGCCAGACTCTGGAAACACCATATATTTT. Its translation is CASSLFGRPDSGNTIYF.

V is TRBV18 and J is TRBJ2-3; TRBD1 or TRBD2 may be the D gene (5 bases each). The CDR3 loop spans 17 amino acids. Per germline, CDR1 KGHSH and CDR2 LQKENI. Between the trimmed V and J ends, which lost 2 bases and 1 base, there was a span of 16 bases. CDR3 residues: CASSPSGALRGTDTQYF. CDR3 coding DNA: TGTGCCAGCTCACCATCCGGGGCCCTGAGGGGCACAGATACGCAGTATTTT. The whole variable domain, remainder taken from reference TRBV18 and TRBJ2-3, is NAGVMQNPRHLVRRRGQEARLRCSPMKGHSHVYWYRQLPEEGLKFMVYLQKENIIDESGMPKERFSAEFPKEGPSILRIQQVVRGDSAAYFCASSPSGALRGTDTQYFGPGTRLTVL.

The chain employs TRBV13 and TRBJ1-1, with 8 bases lining up with TRBD1. After removal of 4 bases from V and 2 bases from J, the junction contained 3 bases not matched to a gene. From germline, CDR1 is PRHDT and CDR2 FYEKMQ (reference sequence). The CDR3 sequence is 14 residues long. The CDR3 loop is CASSSDRDNTEAFF. In DNA form, the CDR3 reads TGTGCCAGCAGCTCGGACAGGGATAACACTGAAGCTTTCTTT.

The chain carries TRBV6-5 and TRBJ2-3; D may be TRBD1 or TRBD2 (6 bases each). Trimming took off 7 bases at V and 2 bases at J, with 10 bases between the two ends. The CDR3 is 13 amino acids. Germline V CDR1 and CDR2: MNHEY, SVGAGI. The DNA of the CDR3 is TGTGCCAGCAAGGGGGAGGCCACAGATACGCAGTATTTT. Amino acids: CASKGEATDTQYF.

The chain uses TRBV15 and TRBJ1-4; no clear D gene. The CDR3 covers 16 residues. The ends were cut back, 0 bases at V and 0 bases at J, with 8 bases in the middle. Germline CDR1 reads LNHNV; CDR2 reads YYDKDF (reference sequence). The CDR3 DNA reads as TGTGCCACCAGCAGAGATCTGGCTTCAACTAATGAAAAACTGTTTTTT. Its translation: CATSRDLASTNEKLFF.

The chain uses TRBV5-1 and TRBJ2-6, with D perhaps given as TRBD1 or TRBD2 (5 bases each). V was clipped by 1 base and J by 0 bases, with 11 bases between them. This CDR3 contains 17 residues. CDR1 is SGHRS and CDR2 is YFSETQ in the germline V gene. The CDR3 is CASSLRDLSSGANVLTF. The DNA of the CDR3 is TGCGCCAGCAGCTTGCGGGACCTGAGCTCTGGGGCCAACGTCCTGACTTTC.

The gene calls are TRBV7-9 and TRBJ2-1, with 15 bases identical to TRBD2. Germline trimming cut 5 bases from V and 6 bases from J; bases unmatched to any gene: 11. The CDR3 has 18 amino acids. Germline CDR1 is SEHNR and CDR2 is FQNEAQ (reference sequence). CDR3 sequence reads: CASSRNPPGLAGGNEQFF. The CDR3 nucleotides read TGTGCCAGCAGCCGTAACCCCCCGGGACTAGCGGGAGGCAATGAGCAGTTCTTC.

On this clone itself: Within the sample, other DNA sequences also encode this same CDR3. The rearrangement joins TRBV18 to TRBJ1-1, with TRBD1 matching over 12 bases. Per the germline V gene, CDR1 is KGHSH and CDR2 is LQKENI. The CDR3 extends over 17 amino acids. V trimming: 3 bases; J trimming: 0 bases; junction bases outside the gene matches: 5. CDR3 nucleotide sequence: TGTGCCAGCTCACCGAGGGGACAGGGGGCGATGAACACTGAAGCTTTCTTT. Amino acid sequence: CASSPRGQGAMNTEAFF.

As DNA, the CDR3 is TGTGCCAGCACGGGTGCGTACGAGCAGTACTTC. Its translation: CASTGAYEQYF. V gene TRBV5-4 combines with J gene TRBJ2-7, with no clear D. V lost 6 bases and J lost 4, with 8 bases in between. CDR3 length equals 11 residues. CDR1 and CDR2 from the germline V gene are SGHNT and YYREEE (reference sequence).

CDR3 loop: CASSLDGPTRPNEQFF. CDR3 nucleotides: TGTGCCAGCAGCTTAGACGGGCCTACCCGCCCCAATGAGCAGTTCTTC. The rearrangement links TRBV7-9 to TRBJ2-1; D unclear. CDR1 is SEHNR, CDR2 FQNEAQ, per germline (reference sequence). The CDR3 totals 16 residues. The ends were cut back, 1 base at V and 6 bases at J, with 16 bases in the middle.